This T cell receptor beta chain stems from a study of cytomegalovirus exposure and HLA in healthy donors. PCR involved 60 Vbeta and 13 Jbeta primers. Clones were sequenced by immunoSEQ multiplex PCR, and TCRdb holds only the in-frame ones, with some missing. This table holds fewer than 200,000 clones, about four fifths found once. General study points: The study put about 180 TCR beta chains on its list as cytomegalovirus-associated.

Every donor was a healthy person donating bone marrow. This clone was counted once. Its target is unknown. The CDR3 loop spans 15 amino acids. Germline values: CDR1 LNHDA, CDR2 SQIVND (reference sequence). Trimming took off 4 bases at V and 8 bases at J, with 17 bases between the two ends. The TCR originated in a woman in her forties or fifties in good health and CMV-seronegative. The V gene is TRBV19, the J gene TRBJ1-4; tentative D call: TRBD1 (6 bases). The sample consisted of PBMCs. Here the CDR3 reads CASSRYQGLEEKLFF. For the CDR3, the DNA is TGTGCCAGTAGTAGGTACCAGGGGTTAGAGGAAAAACTGTTTTTT.